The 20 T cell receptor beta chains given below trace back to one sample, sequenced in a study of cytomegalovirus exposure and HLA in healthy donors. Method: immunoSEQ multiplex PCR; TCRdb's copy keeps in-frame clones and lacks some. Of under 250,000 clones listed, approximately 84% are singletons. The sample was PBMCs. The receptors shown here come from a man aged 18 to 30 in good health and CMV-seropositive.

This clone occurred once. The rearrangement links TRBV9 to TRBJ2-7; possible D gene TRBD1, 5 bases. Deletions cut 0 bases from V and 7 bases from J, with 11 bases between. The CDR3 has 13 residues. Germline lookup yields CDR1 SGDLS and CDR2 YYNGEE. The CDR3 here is CASSVVPGREQYF. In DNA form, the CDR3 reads TGTGCCAGCAGCGTAGTGCCAGGGCGAGAGCAGTACTTC.

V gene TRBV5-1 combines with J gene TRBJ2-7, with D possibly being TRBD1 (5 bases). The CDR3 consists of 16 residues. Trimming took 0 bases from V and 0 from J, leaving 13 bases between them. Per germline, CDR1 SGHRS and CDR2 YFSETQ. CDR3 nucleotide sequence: TGCGCCAGCAGCTTGGTGGCAGGGCTAAGCTCCTACGAGCAGTACTTC. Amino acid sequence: CASSLVAGLSSYEQYF.

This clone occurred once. CDR3 region: CASSLWGGAETQYF. The CDR3, as DNA: TGTGCCAGCAGTCTGTGGGGGGGGGCAGAGACCCAGTACTTC. The chain is built from TRBV27 and TRBJ2-5, with a possible D match to TRBD2 (7 bases). The CDR3 loop spans 14 amino acids. CDR1 is MNHEY and CDR2 is SMNVEV in the germline V gene (reference sequence). Trimming cost V 5 bases and J 4 bases, with 14 bases left between them.

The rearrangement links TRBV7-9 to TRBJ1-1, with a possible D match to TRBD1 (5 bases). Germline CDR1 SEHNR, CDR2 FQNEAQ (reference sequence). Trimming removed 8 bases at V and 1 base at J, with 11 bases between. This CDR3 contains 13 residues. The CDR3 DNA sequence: TGTGCCAGCGTCCGGACACCGAACACTGAAGCTTTCTTT. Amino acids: CASVRTPNTEAFF.

The CDR3 coding sequence is TGTGCCAGCAGTCGGACTAGCGGGAGATCCTACGAGCAGTACTTC. Amino acids: CASSRTSGRSYEQYF. The V gene is TRBV6-5, the J gene TRBJ2-7, with TRBD2 identical over 13 bases. Germline lookup yields CDR1 MNHEY and CDR2 SVGAGI. The CDR3 is 15 residues long. The V and J ends lost 5 bases and 1 base, in that order; junction bases with no gene match: 2.

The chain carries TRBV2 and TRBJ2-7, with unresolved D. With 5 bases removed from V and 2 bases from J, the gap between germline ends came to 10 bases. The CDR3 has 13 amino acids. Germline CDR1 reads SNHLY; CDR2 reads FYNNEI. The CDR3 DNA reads TGTGCCAGCAGTTCGCGGATAACCTACGAGCAGTACTTC. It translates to CASSSRITYEQYF.

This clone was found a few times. CDR3 region: CASSVHSGDYGYTF. In DNA, the CDR3 is TGTGCCAGCAGTGTCCACTCAGGGGACTATGGCTACACCTTC. The chain is built from TRBV27 and TRBJ1-2; D is perhaps TRBD1 (6 bases). Trimming took off 5 bases at V and 3 bases at J, with 13 bases between the two ends. The length of the CDR3 is 14 residues. Germline-derived CDR1 and CDR2 are MNHEY and SMNVEV (reference sequence).

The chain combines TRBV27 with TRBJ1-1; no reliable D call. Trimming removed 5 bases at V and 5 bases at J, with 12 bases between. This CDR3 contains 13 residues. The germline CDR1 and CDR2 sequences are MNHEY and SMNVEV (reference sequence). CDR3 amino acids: CASSMGRGTEAFF. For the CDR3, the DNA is TGTGCCAGCAGTATGGGAAGAGGGACTGAAGCTTTCTTT.

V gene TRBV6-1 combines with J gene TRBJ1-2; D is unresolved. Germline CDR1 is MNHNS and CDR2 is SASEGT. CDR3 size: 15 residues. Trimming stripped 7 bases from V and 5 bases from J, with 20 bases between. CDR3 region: CASNEGRSAGYGYTF. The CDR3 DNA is TGTGCCAGCAACGAGGGCCGGAGCGCCGGGTATGGCTACACCTTC.

CDR3 bases: TGTGCCAGTAGTAGACTTTCTAACTATGGCTACACCTTC. Encoded protein: CASSRLSNYGYTF. The chain is built from TRBV19 and TRBJ1-2; D unclear. The ends were cut back, 4 bases at V and 0 bases at J, with 6 bases in the middle. CDR3 length: 13 amino acids. Looked up from germline, CDR1 is LNHDA and CDR2 is SQIVND (reference sequence).

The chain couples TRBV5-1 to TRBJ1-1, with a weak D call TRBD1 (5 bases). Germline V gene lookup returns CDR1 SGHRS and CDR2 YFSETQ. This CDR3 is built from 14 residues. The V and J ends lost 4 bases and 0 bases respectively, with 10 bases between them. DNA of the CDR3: TGCGCCAGCAGCCAGGGACGGTTGAACACTGAAGCTTTCTTT. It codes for CASSQGRLNTEAFF.

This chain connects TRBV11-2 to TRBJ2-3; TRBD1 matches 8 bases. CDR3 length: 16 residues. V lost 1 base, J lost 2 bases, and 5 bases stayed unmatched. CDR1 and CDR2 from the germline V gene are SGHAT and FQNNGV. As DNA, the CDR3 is TGTGCCAGCAGCTTAGCGGGACAGGCCTACACAGATACGCAGTATTTT. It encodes CASSLAGQAYTDTQYF.

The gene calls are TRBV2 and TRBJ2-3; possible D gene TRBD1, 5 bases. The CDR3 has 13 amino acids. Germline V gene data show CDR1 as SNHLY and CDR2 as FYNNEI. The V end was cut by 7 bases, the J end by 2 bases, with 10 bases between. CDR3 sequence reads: CASTPDTTDTQYF. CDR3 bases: TGTGCCAGCACCCCGGACACCACAGATACGCAGTATTTT.

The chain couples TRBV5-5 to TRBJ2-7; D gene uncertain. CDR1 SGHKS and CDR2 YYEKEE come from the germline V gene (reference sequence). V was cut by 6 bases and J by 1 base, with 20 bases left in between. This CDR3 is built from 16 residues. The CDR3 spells CASISFMGIHSYEQYF. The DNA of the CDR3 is TGTGCCAGCATCTCCTTCATGGGAATCCATTCCTACGAGCAGTACTTC.

The CDR3 DNA sequence: TGTGCCAGCAGCTTGGTGGTTGGAGGTCCGAGCTCCTACGAGCAGTACTTC. It translates to CASSLVVGGPSSYEQYF. This chain connects TRBV7-8 to TRBJ2-7, with a possible D match to TRBD2 (5 bases). Germline V CDR1 and CDR2: SGHVS, FQNEAQ. V lost 3 bases, J lost 0 bases, and 18 bases lay in between. The CDR3 is made up of 17 amino acids.

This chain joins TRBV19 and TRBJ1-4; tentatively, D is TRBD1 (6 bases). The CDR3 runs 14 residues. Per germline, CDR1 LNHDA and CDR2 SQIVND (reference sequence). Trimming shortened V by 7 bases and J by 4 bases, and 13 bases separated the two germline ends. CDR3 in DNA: TGTGCCAGTACCCCCGGGACACTTAATGAAAAACTGTTTTTT. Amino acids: CASTPGTLNEKLFF.

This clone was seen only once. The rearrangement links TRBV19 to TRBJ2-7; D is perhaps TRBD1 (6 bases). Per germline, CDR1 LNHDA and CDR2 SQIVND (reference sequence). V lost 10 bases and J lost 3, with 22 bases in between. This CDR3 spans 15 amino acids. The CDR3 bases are TGTGCCAATACCGAAACAGGGACCAATCTCTACGAGCAGTACTTC. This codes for CANTETGTNLYEQYF. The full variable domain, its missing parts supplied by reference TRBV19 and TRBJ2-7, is DGGITQSPKYLFRKEGQNVTLSCEQNLNHDAMYWYRQDPGQGLRLIYYSQIVNDFQKGDIAEGYSVSREKKESFPLTVTSAQKNPTAFYLCANTETGTNLYEQYFGPGTRLTVT.

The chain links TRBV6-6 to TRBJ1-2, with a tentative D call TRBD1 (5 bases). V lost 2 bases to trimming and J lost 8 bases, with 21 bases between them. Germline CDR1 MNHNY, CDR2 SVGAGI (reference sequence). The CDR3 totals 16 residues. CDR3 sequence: CASSYPIGTDARGYTF. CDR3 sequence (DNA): TGTGCCAGCAGTTACCCTATCGGGACGGACGCAAGGGGCTACACCTTC.

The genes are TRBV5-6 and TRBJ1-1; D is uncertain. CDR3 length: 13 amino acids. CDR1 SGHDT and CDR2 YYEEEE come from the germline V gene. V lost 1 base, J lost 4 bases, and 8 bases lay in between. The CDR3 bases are TGTGCCAGCAGCTTGTATGCGGGCACTGAAGCTTTCTTT. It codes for CASSLYAGTEAFF.

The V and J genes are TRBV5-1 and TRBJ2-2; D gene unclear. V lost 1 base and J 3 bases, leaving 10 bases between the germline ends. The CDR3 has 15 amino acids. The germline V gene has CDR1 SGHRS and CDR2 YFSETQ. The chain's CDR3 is CASSLMSGDTGELFF. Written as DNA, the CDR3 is TGCGCCAGCAGCTTGATGTCTGGGGACACCGGGGAGCTGTTTTTT.